Sequencing of this T cell receptor (beta chain) was carried out in a study of cytomegalovirus exposure and HLA in healthy donors (dated by TCRdb to the late 2010s). Regarding the research as a whole: According to an earlier analysis of 550 to 750 of the donors, 150 million to 200 million T cells yielded 117 million unique TCR beta sequences and about 300 Gb of sequence data. An early release that covered 500 to 800 HLA-typed donors contained approximately 290 gigabases of sequencing data and 75 million to 100 million unique TCR sequences. Among the roughly 400 genotyped donors, roughly 80% belonged to the genetic ancestry cluster associated with self-reported Caucasian donors. The study aimed to test whether signatures of past pathogen exposure could be identified by cataloging public T cell receptors. Using immunosequencing, the study profiled T cell repertoires from about 620 subjects and related those repertoires to cytomegalovirus serostatus. In addition to the first cohort of around 670 subjects, a separate validation cohort of 120 different subjects was used. To predict cytomegalovirus infection status, the study brought together high-throughput TCR immunosequencing, statistical association of individual TCRs with disease status, and machine learning. A later analysis re-analyzed previously published TCR beta repertoires from 666 donors and added high-resolution HLA genotyping to study TCR occurrence patterns. Rather than drawing on any new phenotypic data, the later analysis identified candidate immune exposures from TCR beta sequences and the way those sequences occurred across donors. An earlier analysis of about 620 of the donors applied high-throughput TCR beta sequencing to assess whether each TCR beta V gene segment acted as functional or pseudogenic. Donor age, sex, ethnicity and CMV serostatus were collected together with the repertoire data. A later genetic analysis took genome-wide SNP genotypes for about three fifths of the roughly 700 donors and used that subset as a discovery cohort. Every discovery cohort repertoire had been produced on one sequencing platform. HLA typing covered class I and class II loci at four-digit resolution. The number of donors typed differed by locus, with 629-630 for A, B, C, DRB1 and DQB1, around 500 for DQA1, about 610 for DPA1, and over 400 for DPB1. A few DR-DQ haplotypes were treated as single units for association and clustering because of strong linkage in the cohort. Among around 400 genotyped donors of the cohort, an average of about 240,000 unique TCR beta nucleotide sequences was sequenced per donor, of which 15% to 20% were non-productive. The paper's findings and limits, for the study overall: The authors suggested that the approach could potentially be extended to other disease states and immunological phenotypes. Assigning TCR associations to individual alleles was difficult when HLA alleles, especially DR and DQ, strongly co-occurred. Because counts were too low, about 18 rarely observed V segments, including chromosome 9 orphons, were excluded from the earlier analysis of 587 of the donors. According to a later analysis, parvovirus B19, influenza, CMV and Epstein-Barr virus appeared linked to several top co-occurrence clusters. The classifier was reported to diagnose cytomegalovirus status with high specificity and sensitivity in both the original and validation cohorts. Correlated functional status among segregating V segments might be attributable to linkage disequilibrium, but an unknown experimental factor could not be ruled out. This cohort had only TCR beta chains sequenced, and the lack of alpha or paired-chain data limited which features could be detected. Across donors, most TCR sequences were observed very rarely, whereas some public TCRs were present in many individuals. Most CMV-associated TCR beta chains appeared to be HLA-restricted in a later analysis, and the HLA associations seemed to be driven largely by CMV exposure. A cluster of highly shared sequence variants was judged likely to represent a technical artifact of the sequencing pipeline. In a later analysis, HLA-associated TCR beta chains were found to be more clonally expanded and to have lower generation probabilities than equally common non-associated chains. Broadly in line with IMGT annotations, most TCR beta V segments showed up in productive rearrangements about 87% or about 30% of the time in an earlier analysis of roughly 590 of the donors. A further reported finding was that TCR beta sequences accurately predicted the HLA-A and HLA-B alleles for most subjects in the first cohort. In vitro tests confirmed that a few of the cytomegalovirus-associated TCR beta chains recognize cytomegalovirus antigens. For the cohort, immune exposure information was limited to CMV serostatus. V-gene and J-gene trimming of TCR beta chains was associated with a missense DCLRE1C variant in a later genetic analysis, and the association was replicated in an independent cohort. Because HLA typing was missing for some donors at each locus, association tests included only the typed subset. Specific HLA alleles were associated with about 17,000 TCR beta sequences at a false discovery rate of 0.05 in a later analysis. Presence/absence analyses assumed roughly uniform sequencing depth across donors, an assumption that may not hold. Some IMGT-functional V segments, including TRBV6-2 and TRBV6-3, could not be told apart with the 87-base-pair reads, so those segments were excluded. The study listed 150 to 200 TCR beta chains as associated with cytomegalovirus. In a later analysis, the rate of TCR association differed among HLA loci, with DRB1 alleles having the most associated TCRs and HLA-C alleles having the fewest. In a later genetic analysis, fewer N-insertions in productive TCRs were reported among donors in an Asian-associated ancestry cluster than the 666-donor mean.

Receptor amplification or capture employed the immunoSEQ multiplex PCR assay. The multiplex PCR relied on a mix of 60 forward primers for TCR Vbeta segments and 13 reverse primers for TCR Jbeta segments. The CDR3 region of rearranged TCR beta genes was amplified from genomic DNA with a multiplex PCR assay. The amplified TCR beta libraries were sequenced on the Illumina HiSeq System as 87-base-pair reads. The study's own analysis went as follows. Across the 600 to 700 repertoires, a later analysis counted about 81 million unique TCR beta chains, roughly 11 million of which were shared by at least two donors. Raw reads were error-corrected and collapsed into unique sequences by a nearest-neighbor algorithm in which closely related sequences were merged to remove PCR and sequencing errors. Alignment of CDR3 sequences to IMGT reference sequences was used to assign V, D and J gene segments. For a sequence to be retained, at least a six-nucleotide match to both a V gene segment and a J gene segment was required. A rearrangement counted as productive if the CDR3 had no stop codons and remained in frame with V and J, and every other rearrangement counted as non-productive. CDR3 was defined by IMGT convention, running from the second conserved V-encoded cysteine to the conserved J-encoded phenylalanine. Sequences without an unambiguous match to a single V gene segment were excluded from the earlier analysis of 450 to 650 of the donors. An earlier analysis of over 450 of the donors classified V segments as functional when productive rearrangements were above 56.7% and as segregating when the standard deviation between donors was above 5%. A statistical classification framework was built to diagnose cytomegalovirus status from the catalog of TCR beta chain sequences. A later analysis assigned V and J genes by comparing TCR nucleotide sequences with IMGT/GENE-DB human TR gene sequences. In a later analysis, CDR3 sequences and most-parsimonious VDJ recombination scenarios were assigned using the TCRdist pipeline. A later analysis defined each TCR beta chain by its CDR3 amino acid sequence plus V-gene family, and excluded reads lacking a unique V-gene family. To address suspected cross-contamination and a sequencing artifact, a later analysis removed roughly 580 highly shared, low-generation-probability nucleotide sequences. In a later analysis, a clonal expansion index for each public chain was calculated from normalized within-repertoire ranks of inferred template counts. In a later analysis, generation probabilities were computed using a VDJ recombination model fitted to out-of-frame rearrangements, and the results were checked against IGoR. In a later analysis, hypergeometric tests were used to score TCR-TCR, TCR-HLA and TCR-CMV co-occurrence, with a repertoire-size bias correction applied to TCR pairs. In a later analysis, false discovery rates were estimated by permuting HLA or CMV assignments 20 times. In a later analysis, co-occurring TCRs were grouped using DBSCAN, and TCRdist sequence similarity was added for clustering within HLA-allele-positive subsets. Repertoires with fewer than 30,000 or more than 120,000 public chains, plus five repertoires with anomalous nucleotide sharing, were excluded from co-occurrence clustering. Sourced from immuneACCESS, this table was stored by TCRdb with only in-frame sequences that have V and J called. A share of the clones is absent; for the studies checked, an unresolved V gene accounts for under half, and the remainder has no known explanation. V and J calls and clone size are those listed in that table; D and trimming were worked out from the DNA. Recorded for this sample are about 170,000 clones; about 85% of them occurred a single time. Of the sample, just over 4.5% is held by the ten largest clones.

The cohort was made up of roughly 670 healthy bone marrow donors. At the time of sampling, every cohort member was nominally healthy, though immune exposures that went unrecorded were likely present. The donor tested CMV seropositive, placing the donor among the 289 seropositive members of the cohort. Every donor gave a peripheral blood sample, and the peripheral blood mononuclear cells from that sample were used for TCR beta sequencing. The Qiagen DNeasy Blood Extraction Kit was used to extract genomic DNA from the blood cell samples. The CDR3 starts with the cysteine, ends with the phenylalanine, and has 16 residues. The sequence is cut down to CDR3 DNA, 48 bases in frame from base 1. Here V drops 2 bases and J drops 5 bases, and the junction holds 7 bases not matched to any gene. From the germline V gene, CDR1 is MGHRA and CDR2 is YSYEKL. This clone has only one observation. Its antigen specificity is not known. Qualities for individual bases were not recorded, and no much larger clone is one base off.

Sequenced material: PBMCs. The clonotype originates from a woman aged 45-65 years in good health and CMV-seropositive. In this chain, TRBV4-1 is recombined with TRBJ2-3; 10 nucleotides in the junction match TRBD1. The CDR3 in this case is CASSQLPGQGIDTQYF. The DNA sequence is given as TGCGCCAGCAGCCAACTTCCGGGACAGGGGATAGATACGCAGTATTTT.